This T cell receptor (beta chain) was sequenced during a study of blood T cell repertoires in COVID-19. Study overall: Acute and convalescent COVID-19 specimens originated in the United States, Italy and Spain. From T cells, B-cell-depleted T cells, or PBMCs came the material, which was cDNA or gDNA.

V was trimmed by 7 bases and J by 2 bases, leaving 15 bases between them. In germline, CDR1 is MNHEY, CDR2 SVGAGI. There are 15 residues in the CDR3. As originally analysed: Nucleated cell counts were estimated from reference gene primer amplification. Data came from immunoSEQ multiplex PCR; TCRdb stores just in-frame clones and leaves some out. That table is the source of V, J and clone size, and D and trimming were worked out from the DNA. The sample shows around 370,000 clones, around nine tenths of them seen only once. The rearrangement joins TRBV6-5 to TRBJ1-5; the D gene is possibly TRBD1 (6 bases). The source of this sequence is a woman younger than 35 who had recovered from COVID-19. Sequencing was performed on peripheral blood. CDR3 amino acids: CASMVGGGGNQPQHF. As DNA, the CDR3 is TGTGCCAGCATGGTGGGAGGGGGAGGCAATCAGCCCCAGCATTTT.